These 20 T cell receptor beta chains came from one sample sequenced in a study of cytomegalovirus exposure and HLA in healthy donors. 13 Jbeta primers and 60 Vbeta primers were used for the PCR. The protocol was immunoSEQ multiplex PCR, while the TCRdb copy is restricted to in-frame clones and leaves out a portion. The repertoire holds approximately 150,000 clones, around 82% seen once, with less than 15% in the top ten. Sequences were obtained from PBMCs. These receptors were taken from a woman in her fifties or sixties in good health and CMV-seropositive.

The chain combines TRBV21-1 with TRBJ1-3; whether TRBD1, the table's D call, matches the DNA was not checked. TRBV21-1 is given as a pseudogene. The CDR3 totals 16 residues. Here the CDR3 DNA reads TGTGCCACCCTGGGAGTCCTCAGGGGGTTTGGAAACACCATATATTTT. Its protein product is CATLGVLRGFGNTIYF.

Only one count was recorded for this clone. This CDR3 is CASSLSQGSGYTF. The CDR3, as DNA: TGTGCCAGCAGTTTGAGTCAGGGGAGCGGCTACACCTTC. The V and J genes are TRBV7-9 and TRBJ1-2; D may be TRBD1 (6 bases). The CDR3 extends over 13 amino acids. Germline values: CDR1 SEHNR, CDR2 FQNEAQ (reference sequence). The V end was cut by 6 bases, the J end by 8 bases, with 16 bases between.

V usage is TRBV29-1 and J usage is TRBJ1-1, with D tentatively TRBD1 (5 bases). From germline, CDR1 is SQVTM and CDR2 ANQGSEA. This CDR3 contains 13 residues. Trimming pared 7 bases from V and 0 bases from J, leaving 12 bases between. The CDR3 sequence: CSARVGMNTEAFF. For the CDR3, the DNA is TGCAGCGCCAGGGTGGGGATGAACACTGAAGCTTTCTTT.

The rearrangement links TRBV6-1 to TRBJ1-5, with 7 bases fitting TRBD1. V lost 3 bases, J lost 6 bases, and 5 bases stayed unmatched. This CDR3 has 14 amino acids. The germline V gene encodes CDR1 MNHNS and CDR2 SASEGT. The CDR3 loop is CASSDNRGAQPQHF. In DNA form, the CDR3 reads TGTGCCAGCAGTGATAACAGGGGAGCTCAGCCCCAGCATTTT.

V gene TRBV5-5 combines with J gene TRBJ1-6; a weak D match, TRBD1 (6 bases). This CDR3 is built from 15 residues. Germline V CDR1 and CDR2: SGHKS, YYEKEE (reference sequence). The germline V and J ends were trimmed by 0 bases and 7 bases, with 11 bases remaining between them. The CDR3 sequence: CASSLEGQFNSPLHF. CDR3 nucleotides: TGTGCCAGCAGCTTGGAAGGACAGTTCAATTCACCCCTCCACTTT.

This rearrangement joins TRBV5-6 to TRBJ1-5; no definite D call. Looked up from germline, CDR1 is SGHDT and CDR2 is YYEEEE. Trimming removed 0 bases from V and 1 base from J, with 5 bases in between. The CDR3 has 14 residues. CDR3 sequence reads: CASSLGQSNQPQHF. In nucleotides, the CDR3 is TGTGCCAGCAGCTTGGGGCAGAGCAATCAGCCCCAGCATTTT.

This clone has just one count. The chain couples TRBV5-1 to TRBJ1-1, with D possibly matching TRBD1 (6 bases). Germline CDR1 reads SGHRS; CDR2 reads YFSETQ. The CDR3 extends over 14 amino acids. V lost 0 bases and J 10 bases, leaving 16 bases between the germline ends. CDR3 nucleotide sequence: TGCGCCAGCAGCTTGGGGGCAGGGGCGCAGGGAGCTTTCTTT. Protein product: CASSLGAGAQGAFF.

The chain couples TRBV27 to TRBJ2-3; D is perhaps TRBD1 (5 bases). The CDR3 is 16 amino acids. Per the germline V gene, CDR1 is MNHEY and CDR2 is SMNVEV (reference sequence). The V end was cut by 3 bases, the J end by 1 base, with 14 bases between. The CDR3 here is CASSFSQGEGTDTQYF. The CDR3 DNA follows: TGTGCCAGCAGTTTCAGTCAGGGTGAGGGCACAGATACGCAGTATTTT.

This chain uses TRBV5-1 with TRBJ2-1; 10 bases match TRBD1. The CDR3 sequence is 15 residues long. Germline CDR1 is SGHRS and CDR2 is YFSETQ. The V and J ends lost 5 bases and 6 bases, in that order; junction bases with no gene match: 8. The CDR3 nucleotides are TGCGCCAGCAGTCCCGGGACAGGGGATGTCAATGAGCAGTTCTTC. Translation gives CASSPGTGDVNEQFF.

The chain uses TRBV9 and TRBJ1-1; no clear D gene. Germline loops: CDR1 SGDLS, CDR2 YYNGEE. This CDR3 is built from 14 residues. V shed 0 bases and J shed 0 bases, with 6 bases lying between them. This CDR3 reads CASSVDLLNTEAFF. Written as DNA, the CDR3 is TGTGCCAGCAGCGTAGATCTCCTGAACACTGAAGCTTTCTTT. The complete variable domain, with remaining parts taken from reference TRBV9 and TRBJ1-1, reads DSGVTQTPKHLITATGQRVTLRCSPRSGDLSVYWYQQSLDQGLQFLIQYYNGEERAKGNILERFSAQQFPDLHSELNLSSLELGDSALYFCASSVDLLNTEAFFGQGTRLTVV.

This chain joins TRBV2 and TRBJ1-3; D not certain. The CDR3 is 15 amino acids. V lost 5 bases to trimming and J lost 0 bases, with 11 bases between them. Germline loops: CDR1 SNHLY, CDR2 FYNNEI. This CDR3 reads CASSRGLYSGNTIYF. As DNA, the CDR3 is TGTGCCAGCAGTCGGGGTCTCTACTCTGGAAACACCATATATTTT.

The chain joins TRBV19 to TRBJ1-4; D not resolved. With 10 bases removed from V and 8 bases from J, the gap between germline ends came to 26 bases. Looked up from germline, CDR1 is LNHDA and CDR2 is SQIVND (reference sequence). This CDR3 has 16 amino acids. The CDR3 nucleotides read TGTGCCACCCGCACGATCCCAGGAGGTGTTAGAGAAAAACTGTTTTTT. Translating it yields CATRTIPGGVREKLFF.

The genes are TRBV18 and TRBJ1-4, with D maybe TRBD1 (5 bases). The CDR3 is 15 residues long. CDR1 is KGHSH, CDR2 LQKENI, per germline. The V end was cut by 0 bases, the J end by 4 bases, with 9 bases between. This CDR3 reads CASSPPQGYNEKLFF. The CDR3, as DNA: TGTGCCAGCTCACCACCTCAGGGTTATAATGAAAAACTGTTTTTT.

This clone was seen a handful of times. The CDR3 region has the DNA TGTGCCAGCACCGGCCGCCTAGCGGGGGCAGAGACCCAGTACTTC. Its translation is CASTGRLAGAETQYF. V and J are TRBV2 and TRBJ2-5; 10 nucleotides match TRBD2. The CDR3 sequence is 15 residues long. Germline loops: CDR1 SNHLY, CDR2 FYNNEI. V lost 7 bases to trimming and J lost 4 bases; unmatched junction nucleotides: 9. The variable domain in full, completed from reference TRBV2 and TRBJ2-5, reads EPEVTQTPSHQVTQMGQEVILRCVPISNHLYFYWYRQILGQKVEFLVSFYNNEISEKSEIFDDQFSVERPDGSNFTLKIRSTKLEDSAMYFCASTGRLAGAETQYFGPGTRLLVL.

The chain links TRBV14 to TRBJ2-1; 9 bases fit TRBD2. V dropped 2 bases and J dropped 6; count of bases not matched to a gene: 8. This CDR3 is built from 16 residues. Germline assignment: CDR1 SGHDN and CDR2 FVKESK. The CDR3, as DNA: TGTGCCAGCAGCCAAATTAGCGGGGGAGGTTTCAATGAGCAGTTCTTC. Amino acids: CASSQISGGGFNEQFF.

The rearrangement joins TRBV27 to TRBJ1-1, with 7 bases aligning to TRBD1. CDR1 MNHEY and CDR2 SMNVEV come from the germline V gene (reference sequence). The CDR3 extends over 12 amino acids. J gave up 8 bases and V 5 bases, and 5 bases lay outside the gene matches. Here the CDR3 reads CASSLTGSEAFF. The DNA of the CDR3 is TGTGCCAGCAGTCTGACAGGGTCCGAAGCTTTCTTT.

Only a few counts were recorded for this clone. V and J are TRBV29-1 and TRBJ1-3; D ambiguous. Trimming took 5 bases from V and 0 from J, leaving 5 bases between them. The CDR3 totals 12 residues. Germline-derived CDR1 and CDR2 are SQVTM and ANQGSEA. The CDR3 coding sequence is TGCAGCGTTCGGAGCTCTGGAAACACCATATATTTT. It encodes CSVRSSGNTIYF.

This clone showed up just once. The chain carries TRBV21-1 and TRBJ2-7; TRBD1 reflects the table's D call only, with no check against the DNA. TRBV21-1 represents a pseudogene. CDR3 length: 14 residues. In DNA, the CDR3 is TGTGCCAGCAGCACCCGGGACAGGGCCCACGAGCAGTACTTC. It yields the protein CASSTRDRAHEQYF.

This chain joins TRBV13 and TRBJ2-1; tentatively, D is TRBD2 (6 bases). This CDR3 comprises 16 residues. The V end lost 5 bases, the J end lost 2 bases, and 16 bases lay between the germline ends. Germline CDR1 PRHDT, CDR2 FYEKMQ (reference sequence). CDR3 DNA: TGTGCCAGCAGCCCCTCCCCCAGGGAGGCCTACAATGAGCAGTTCTTC. This encodes CASSPSPREAYNEQFF.

The chain links TRBV4-1 to TRBJ1-2; 8 positions agree with TRBD1. The CDR3 covers 15 residues. V lost 4 bases and J lost 6; bases outside the gene matches: 10. The germline V gene has CDR1 MGHRA and CDR2 YSYEKL. The CDR3 here is CASSPRGQGGNGYTF. In nucleotides, the CDR3 is TGCGCCAGCAGCCCACGAGGACAGGGAGGGAATGGCTACACCTTC.